Below, 4 T cell receptor beta chains from the same sample are listed, as sequenced in a study of Tregs in tolerant kidney transplant recipients. Clones were sequenced by immunoSEQ multiplex PCR, and TCRdb holds only the in-frame ones, with some missing. This sample has 200,000 to 300,000 clones, with approximately 84% found just once. Material: CD4+ T cells from blood. These receptors all stem from a human donor in good health.

This clone was found a few times. The chain joins TRBV7-8 to TRBJ1-5; no reliable D call. CDR1 SGHVS and CDR2 FQNEAQ come from the germline V gene. Trimming removed 5 bases from V and 5 bases from J, with 10 bases in between. This CDR3 spans 13 amino acids. CDR3 sequence reads: CASSSRQHQPQHF. DNA for the CDR3: TGTGCCAGCAGCAGCAGACAACATCAGCCCCAGCATTTT.

The V gene is TRBV7-3, the J gene TRBJ1-1; D remains ambiguous. Germline assignment: CDR1 SGHTA and CDR2 FQGTGA. This CDR3 is 14 amino acids long. V lost 5 bases to trimming and J lost 4 bases, with 14 bases between them. The CDR3 DNA is TGTGCCAGCAGCCGACAAGGAATGGGCACTGAAGCTTTCTTT. This codes for CASSRQGMGTEAFF.

This sequence joins TRBV5-4 and TRBJ1-2; TRBD1 might be the D (5 bases). This CDR3 has 16 amino acids. CDR1 and CDR2 (germline): SGHNT, YYREEE (reference sequence). The ends were cut back, 4 bases at V and 6 bases at J, with 22 bases in the middle. CDR3 in DNA: TGTGCCAGCAGCCACACCTCCTTCAGGGCCCTCAATGGCTACACCTTC. Translation: CASSHTSFRALNGYTF.

CDR3 DNA: TGTGCCAGCAGCTTGTCTAGCCTAAGCACAGATACGCAGTATTTT. Its translation is CASSLSSLSTDTQYF. The rearrangement uses TRBV7-9 and TRBJ2-3; D might be TRBD2 (5 bases). With 3 bases removed from V and 0 bases from J, the gap between germline ends came to 10 bases. The CDR3 runs to 15 residues. Looked up from germline, CDR1 is SEHNR and CDR2 is FQNEAQ (reference sequence). Based on the CDR3 plus reference TRBV7-9 and TRBJ2-3, the full variable domain is DTGVSQNPRHKITKRGQNVTFRCDPISEHNRLYWYRQTLGQGPEFLTYFQNEAQLEKSRLLSDRFSAERPKGSFSTLEIQRTEQGDSAMYLCASSLSSLSTDTQYFGPGTRLTVL.